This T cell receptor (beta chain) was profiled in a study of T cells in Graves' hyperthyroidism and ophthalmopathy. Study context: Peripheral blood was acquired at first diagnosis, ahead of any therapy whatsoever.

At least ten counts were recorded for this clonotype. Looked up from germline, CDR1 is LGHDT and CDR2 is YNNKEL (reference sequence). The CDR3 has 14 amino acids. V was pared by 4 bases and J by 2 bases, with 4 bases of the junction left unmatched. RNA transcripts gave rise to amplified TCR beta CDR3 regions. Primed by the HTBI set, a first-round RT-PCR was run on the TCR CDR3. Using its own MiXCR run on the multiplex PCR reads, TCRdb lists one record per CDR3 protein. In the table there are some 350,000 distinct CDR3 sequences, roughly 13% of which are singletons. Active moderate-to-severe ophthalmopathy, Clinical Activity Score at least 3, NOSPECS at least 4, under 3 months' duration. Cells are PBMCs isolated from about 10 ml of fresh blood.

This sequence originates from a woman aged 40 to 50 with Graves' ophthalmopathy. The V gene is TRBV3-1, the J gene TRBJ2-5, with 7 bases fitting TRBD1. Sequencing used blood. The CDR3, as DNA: TGTGCCAGCAGCCTCAGGGGGACGCAAGAGACCCAGTACTTC. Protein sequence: CASSLRGTQETQYF.